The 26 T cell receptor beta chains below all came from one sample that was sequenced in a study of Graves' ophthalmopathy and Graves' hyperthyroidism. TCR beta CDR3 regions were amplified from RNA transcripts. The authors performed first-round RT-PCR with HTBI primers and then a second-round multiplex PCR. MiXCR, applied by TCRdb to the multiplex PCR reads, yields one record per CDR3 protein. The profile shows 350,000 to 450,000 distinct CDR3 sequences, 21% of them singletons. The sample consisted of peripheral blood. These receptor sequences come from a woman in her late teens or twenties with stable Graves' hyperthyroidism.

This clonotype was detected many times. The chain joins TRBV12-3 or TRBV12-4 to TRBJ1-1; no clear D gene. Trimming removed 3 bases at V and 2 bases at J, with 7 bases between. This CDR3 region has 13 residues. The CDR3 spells CASSLVSNTEAFF. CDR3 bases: TGTGCCAGCAGTTTGGTGAGCAACACTGAAGCTTTCTTT.

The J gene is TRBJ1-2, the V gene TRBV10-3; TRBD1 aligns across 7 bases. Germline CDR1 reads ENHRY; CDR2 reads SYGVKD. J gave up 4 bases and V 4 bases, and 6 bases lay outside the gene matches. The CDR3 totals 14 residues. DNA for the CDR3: TGTGCCATCAGTGGGACCACAGGGGCCTATGGCTACACCTTC. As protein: CAISGTTGAYGYTF.

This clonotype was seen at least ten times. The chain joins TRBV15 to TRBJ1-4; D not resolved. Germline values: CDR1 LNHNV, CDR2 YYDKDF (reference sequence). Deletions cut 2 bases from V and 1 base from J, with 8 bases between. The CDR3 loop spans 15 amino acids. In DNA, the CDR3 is TGTGCCACCAGCAGACTGGCTGTAACTAATGAAAAACTGTTTTTT. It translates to CATSRLAVTNEKLFF.

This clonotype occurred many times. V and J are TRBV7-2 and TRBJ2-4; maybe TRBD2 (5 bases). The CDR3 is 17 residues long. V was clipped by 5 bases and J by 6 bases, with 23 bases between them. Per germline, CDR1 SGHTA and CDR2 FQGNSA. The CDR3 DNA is TGTGCCAGCAGCCCTGGGGTAGACCACCGGGGTTTAAACATTCAGTACTTC. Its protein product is CASSPGVDHRGLNIQYF.

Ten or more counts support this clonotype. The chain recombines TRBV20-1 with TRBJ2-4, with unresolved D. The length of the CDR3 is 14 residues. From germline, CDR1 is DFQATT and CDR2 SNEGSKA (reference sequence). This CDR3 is CCAGPLLAKNIQYF. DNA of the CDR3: TGCTGCGCCGGACCTTTACTAGCCAAAAACATTCAGTACTTC.

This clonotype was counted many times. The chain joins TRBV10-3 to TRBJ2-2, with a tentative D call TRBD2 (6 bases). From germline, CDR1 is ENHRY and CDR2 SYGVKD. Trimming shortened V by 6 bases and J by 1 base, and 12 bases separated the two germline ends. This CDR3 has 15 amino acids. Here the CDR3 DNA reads TGTGCCATCAGAGAAACTAGCCGGAACACCGGGGAGCTGTTTTTT. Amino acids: CAIRETSRNTGELFF.

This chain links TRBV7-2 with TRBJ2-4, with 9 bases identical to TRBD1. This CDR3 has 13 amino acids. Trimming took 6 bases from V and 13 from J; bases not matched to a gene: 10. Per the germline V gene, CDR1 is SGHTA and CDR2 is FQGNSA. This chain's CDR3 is CASSSIRDREQYF. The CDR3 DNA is TGTGCCAGCAGTTCAATCCGGGACAGGGAACAGTACTTC. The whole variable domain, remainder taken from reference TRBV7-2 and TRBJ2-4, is GAGVSQSPSNKVTEKGKDVELRCDPISGHTALYWYRQSLGQGLEFLIYFQGNSAPDKSGLPSDRFSAERTGGSVSTLTIQRTQQEDSAVYLCASSSIRDREQYFGAGTRLSVL.

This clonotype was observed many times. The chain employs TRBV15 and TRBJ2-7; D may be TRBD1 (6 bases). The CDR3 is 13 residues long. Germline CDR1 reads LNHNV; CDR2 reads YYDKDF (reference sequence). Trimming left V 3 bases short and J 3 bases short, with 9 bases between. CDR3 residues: CATSSGGYYEQYF. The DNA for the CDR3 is TGTGCCACCAGCAGTGGGGGCTACTACGAGCAGTACTTC.

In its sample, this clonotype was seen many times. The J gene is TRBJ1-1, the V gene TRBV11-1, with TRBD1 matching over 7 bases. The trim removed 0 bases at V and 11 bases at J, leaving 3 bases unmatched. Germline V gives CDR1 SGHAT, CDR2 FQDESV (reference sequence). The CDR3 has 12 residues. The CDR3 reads CASSLAQTGAFF. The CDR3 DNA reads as TGTGCCAGCAGCTTAGCGCAGACAGGGGCTTTCTTT.

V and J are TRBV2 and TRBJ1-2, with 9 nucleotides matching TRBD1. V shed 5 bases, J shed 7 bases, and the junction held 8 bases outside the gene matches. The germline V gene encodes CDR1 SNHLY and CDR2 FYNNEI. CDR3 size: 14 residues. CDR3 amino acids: CASSPGTGQSGYTF. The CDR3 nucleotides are TGTGCCAGCAGTCCCGGGACAGGGCAGTCTGGCTACACCTTC. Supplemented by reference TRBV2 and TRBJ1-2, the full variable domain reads EPEVTQTPSHQVTQMGQEVILRCVPISNHLYFYWYRQILGQKVEFLVSFYNNEISEKSEIFDDQFSVERPDGSNFTLKIRSTKLEDSAMYFCASSPGTGQSGYTFGSGTRLTVV.

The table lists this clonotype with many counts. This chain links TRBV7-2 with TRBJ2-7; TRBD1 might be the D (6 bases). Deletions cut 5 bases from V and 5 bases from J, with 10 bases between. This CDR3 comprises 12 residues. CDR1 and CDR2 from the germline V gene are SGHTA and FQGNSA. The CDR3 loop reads CASSMTGDEQYF. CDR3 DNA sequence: TGTGCCAGCAGCATGACAGGAGACGAGCAGTACTTC.

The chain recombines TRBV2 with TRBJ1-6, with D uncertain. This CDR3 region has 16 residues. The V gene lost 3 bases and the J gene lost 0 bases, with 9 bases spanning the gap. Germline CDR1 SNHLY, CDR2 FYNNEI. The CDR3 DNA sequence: TGTGCCAGCAGTGAGTACGCGAGCTCCTATAATTCACCCCTCCACTTT. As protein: CASSEYASSYNSPLHF.

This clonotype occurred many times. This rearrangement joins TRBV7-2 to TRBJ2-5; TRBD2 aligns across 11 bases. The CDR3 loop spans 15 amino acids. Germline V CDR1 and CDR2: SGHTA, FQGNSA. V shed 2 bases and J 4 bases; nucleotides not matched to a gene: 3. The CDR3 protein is CASSLPTSGTETQYF. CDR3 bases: TGTGCCAGCAGCTTACCGACTAGCGGGACAGAGACCCAGTACTTC.

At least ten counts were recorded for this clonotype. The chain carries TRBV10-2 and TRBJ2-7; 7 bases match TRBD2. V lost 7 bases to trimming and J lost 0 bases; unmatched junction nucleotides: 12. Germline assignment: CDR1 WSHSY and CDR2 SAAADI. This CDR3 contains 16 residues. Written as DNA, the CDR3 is TGCGCCAGCATAAGTTTTGGCGGGAGTCTCTCCTACGAGCAGTACTTC. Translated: CASISFGGSLSYEQYF.

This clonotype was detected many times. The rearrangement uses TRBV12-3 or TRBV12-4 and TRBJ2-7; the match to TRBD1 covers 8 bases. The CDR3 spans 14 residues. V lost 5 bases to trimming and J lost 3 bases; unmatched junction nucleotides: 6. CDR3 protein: CASSPDRVIYEQYF. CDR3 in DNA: TGTGCCAGCAGTCCGGACAGGGTAATCTACGAGCAGTACTTC.

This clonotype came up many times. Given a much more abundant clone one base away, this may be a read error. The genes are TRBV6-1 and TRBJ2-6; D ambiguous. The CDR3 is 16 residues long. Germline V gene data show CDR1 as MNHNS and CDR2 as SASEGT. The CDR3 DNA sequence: TGTGCCAGCAGTGAAGCAGCGAGCTCTAGGGCCAACGTCCTGACTTTC. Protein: CASSEAASSRANVLTF.

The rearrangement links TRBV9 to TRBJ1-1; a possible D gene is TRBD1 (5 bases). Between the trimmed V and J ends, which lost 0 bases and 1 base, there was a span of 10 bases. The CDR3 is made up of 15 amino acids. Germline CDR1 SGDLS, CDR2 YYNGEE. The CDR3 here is CASSVEGQPNTEAFF. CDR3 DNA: TGTGCCAGCAGCGTAGAAGGACAACCGAACACTGAAGCTTTCTTT.

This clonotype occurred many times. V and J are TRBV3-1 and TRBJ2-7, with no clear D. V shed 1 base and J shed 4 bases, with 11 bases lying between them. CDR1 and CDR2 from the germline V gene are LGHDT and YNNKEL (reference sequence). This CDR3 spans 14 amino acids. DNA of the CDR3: TGTGCCAGCAGCCAAGCCAGAGGTGGGTACGAGCAGTACTTC. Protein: CASSQARGGYEQYF.

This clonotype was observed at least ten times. CDR3 nucleotides: TGTGCCAGCAGCTTAGCGACCCGTGTGGATACGCAGTATTTT. It codes for CASSLATRVDTQYF. The genes are TRBV7-8 and TRBJ2-3; no firm D call. V lost 0 bases and J 6 bases, leaving 10 bases between the germline ends. The germline gives CDR1 SGHVS, CDR2 FQNEAQ. This CDR3 comprises 14 residues.

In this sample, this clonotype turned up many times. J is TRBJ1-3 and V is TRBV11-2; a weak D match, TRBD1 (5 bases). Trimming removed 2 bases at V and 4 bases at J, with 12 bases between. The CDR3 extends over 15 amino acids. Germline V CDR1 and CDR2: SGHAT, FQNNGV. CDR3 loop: CASSLLVGVGNTIYF. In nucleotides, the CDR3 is TGTGCCAGCAGCTTATTGGTAGGGGTCGGAAACACCATATATTTT.

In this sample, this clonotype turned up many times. CDR3 loop: CASSHGQGAIYEQYF. The CDR3 DNA is TGTGCCAGCAGCCACGGACAGGGGGCAATCTACGAGCAGTACTTC. This chain uses TRBV25-1 with TRBJ2-7; 11 bases map to TRBD1. The CDR3 is made up of 15 amino acids. The junction had 7 bases not matched to a gene; V was cut back by 6 bases and J by 3 bases. CDR1 and CDR2 (germline): MGHDK, SYGVNS.

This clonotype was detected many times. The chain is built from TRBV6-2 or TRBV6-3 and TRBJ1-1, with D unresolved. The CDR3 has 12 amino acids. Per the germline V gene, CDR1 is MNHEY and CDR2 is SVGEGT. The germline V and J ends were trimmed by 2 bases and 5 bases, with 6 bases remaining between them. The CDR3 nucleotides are TGTGCCAGCAGTTACATAGGGACTGAAGCTTTCTTT. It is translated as CASSYIGTEAFF.

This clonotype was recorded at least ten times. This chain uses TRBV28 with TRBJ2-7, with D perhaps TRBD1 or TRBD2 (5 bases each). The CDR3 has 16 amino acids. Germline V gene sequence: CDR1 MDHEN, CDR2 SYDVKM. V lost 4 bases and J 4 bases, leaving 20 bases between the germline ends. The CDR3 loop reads CASSSPLAWDGYEQYF. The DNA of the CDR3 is TGTGCCAGCAGTTCCCCCCTGGCGTGGGACGGGTACGAGCAGTACTTC.

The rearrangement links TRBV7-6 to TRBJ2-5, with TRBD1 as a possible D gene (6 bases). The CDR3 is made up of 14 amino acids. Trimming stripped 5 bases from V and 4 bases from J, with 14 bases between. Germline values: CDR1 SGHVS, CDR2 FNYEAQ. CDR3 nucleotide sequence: TGTGCCAGCAGCCATACAGGGACGGGAGAGACCCAGTACTTC. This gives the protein CASSHTGTGETQYF.

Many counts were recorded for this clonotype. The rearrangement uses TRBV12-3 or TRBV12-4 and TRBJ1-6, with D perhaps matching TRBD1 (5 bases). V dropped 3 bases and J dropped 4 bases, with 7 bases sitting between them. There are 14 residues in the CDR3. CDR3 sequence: CASSFQGYNSPLHF. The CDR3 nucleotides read TGTGCCAGCAGTTTTCAGGGATATAATTCACCCCTCCACTTT.

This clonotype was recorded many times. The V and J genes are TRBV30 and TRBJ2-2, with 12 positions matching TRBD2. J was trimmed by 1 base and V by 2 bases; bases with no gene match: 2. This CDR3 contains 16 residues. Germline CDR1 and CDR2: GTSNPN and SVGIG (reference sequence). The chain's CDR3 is CAWSKTSGRNTGELFF. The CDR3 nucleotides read TGTGCCTGGAGTAAGACTAGCGGGAGGAACACCGGGGAGCTGTTTTTT.